This T cell receptor beta chain was captured in a study of shared clonotypes between healthy human individuals (dated by TCRdb to 2020 to 2021). Regarding the study in general: The cohort included a few men and a couple of women between 18 and 49 years of age. For each donor, three plates each were used for CD4 naive and CD4 memory, two plates were used for CD8 naive, and one plate was used for CD8 memory. The study deeply sequenced blood TCR repertoires of about five healthy adults to estimate repertoire size and the extent of clonotype sharing between individuals. To increase sequencing depth and limit assay-specific biases, different laboratories used diverse techniques to prepare libraries and sequence TCR repertoires. Each donor's leukapheresis produced roughly between about 0.85 and 10 billion PBMCs.

About this clone: No cognate antigen has been identified for it. No qualities accompany the bases; no much larger clone lies one base away.

CD8 naive samples were CD45RO-negative cells positively selected for CCR7, giving a CD45RA+CCR7+ population that excluded TemRA cells. The donors were healthy, HIV-negative adults who had no recently reported acute infections or vaccinations. All donors were Caucasian adults living in Nashville, Tennessee, USA. After blood collection by leukapheresis, PBMCs were isolated using Ficoll-Histopaque density gradient centrifugation and then cryopreserved in the vapor phase of liquid nitrogen. Purity and quantity of every magnetically sorted T cell population were checked by analytical flow cytometry. Each sorted fraction had its genomic DNA isolated and then quantified by UV absorbance on a Nanodrop 2000c. TCR CDR3 regions were amplified from genomic DNA by multiplex PCR using the deep immunoSEQ assay. For each cell subset, the extracted genomic DNA was distributed evenly across all wells of several immunoSEQ 96-well plates, and each plate served as one replicate. Each replicate PCR for sorted subsets received around 200 ng genomic DNA, equal to tens of thousands of T cell genomes. The purified libraries were quantified using a Qubit 3.0 fluorometer, sized with a Bioanalyzer 2100, and then quantified again using the KAPA Library Quantification kit. A separate single-read 150-cycle Illumina NextSeq 550 flow cell was used to sequence each immunoSEQ 96-well plate. Under the source paper's analysis protocol: Because the immunoSEQ output included only junctional sequences and no quality scores, the filtering could not be the same as the filtering used for full-length reads. Sequences were annotated with PyIR, a Python wrapper for IgBLAST v1.9, using IMGT germline references to assign V/J genes and CDR3. Reads were removed for weak V/J assignments (E-value above 1e-6), missing CDR3, stop codons, out-of-frame junctions, or ambiguous translated residues. V3J clonotypes were defined as sequences sharing an identical inferred V gene, J gene, and CDR3 amino acid sequence. To compute the percentage overlap between repertoires, the number of shared unique clonotypes was divided by the size of the smaller repertoire. Richness of each repertoire was evaluated using RTK rarefaction, the Chao1 estimator, and Recon v2.1 estimates of unobserved clonotypes. OLGA was used to compute generation probabilities for all TCRbeta clonotypes that the gDNA method yielded from a handful of donors. The clones in this table, taken by TCRdb from immuneACCESS, are in-frame only. Not every clone is retained; where verified, under half of the shortfall comes from an unresolved V gene, and the cause of the rest is unknown. The V and J calls and clone size are taken from that table; D and trimming were inferred from the DNA. Across this sample there are approximately 600,000 clones, with 85% to 95% seen only once. 0.095% to 0.14% of the sample lies in the top ten.

CDR1 is given as SGHTA and CDR2 as FQGNSA, both from the germline V gene. Trimming costs V 3 bases and J 0 bases, and their ends lie 15 bases apart. There are 16 amino acids in the CDR3, from cysteine to phenylalanine inclusive. Only the CDR3 region is kept as DNA, spanning 48 bases read in frame from base 1. Results and caveats for the whole study, not just this receptor: Pairwise subsampling indicated that sequencing depth was expected to affect the degree of clonotype sharing among donors. Larger estimated clonotype richness was generally found for naive subsets than for memory subsets. Clonotypes shared by all four sorted-subset donors showed higher generation probabilities than non-shared clonotypes. Sharing across a few donors was observed for about 5% of naive CD4, over 3% of naive CD8, 2% to 2.5% of memory CD4, and roughly 0.4% of memory CD8 clonotypes. Only blood was sampled, and tissue TCR repertoires likely differ from those in blood. Because the study included only a small number of donors, the genetic and exposure-history diversity represented was limited. Incomplete sequencing was indicated by rarefaction of sorted-subset datasets, despite the large sequencing depth.

Sequencing input: naive CD8+ T cells sorted from blood. Explained via the paper, the cell subset or site label denotes: CD45RA+CCR7+. The clonotype originates from a woman between 25 and 40 years old in good health. The receptor chain draws on TRBV7-2 and TRBJ2-7, with the D gene tentatively TRBD1 or TRBD2, based on 5 matching bases in each. In nucleotide form, the sequence is TGTGCCAGCAGCTTCGGGGTAGCAGGGAGCTCCTACGAGCAGTACTTC. This codes for CASSFGVAGSSYEQYF.